This TCR beta chain was observed in a study of blood T cell repertoires in COVID-19. Germline loops: CDR1 LNHNV, CDR2 YYDKDF (reference sequence). The CDR3 is 17 amino acids. The junction had 5 bases not matched to a gene; V was cut back by 2 bases and J by 6 bases. The table came from immunoSEQ multiplex PCR; TCRdb's copy has only in-frame clones and leaves some out. The sample lists a few hundred thousand clones, roughly four fifths seen once, with about 4.8% in the top ten. The sample was PBMCs or T cells enriched from blood (not recorded which). The chain employs TRBV15 and TRBJ2-1; 15 bases map to TRBD2. This receptor was identified in a woman aged 50 to 60 who had recovered from COVID-19. For the CDR3, the DNA is TGTGCCACCAGCAGAAACTCGGGACTAGCGGGGGGCAATGAGCAGTTCTTC. Residues: CATSRNSGLAGGNEQFF.